Shown below are 28 T cell receptor beta chains from a single sample sequenced in a study of Ad26.COV2.S vaccination and SARS-CoV-2 variants. The sample's treatment: approximately 18 received Ad26.COV2.S at low or high dose, single or two shots; 5 received placebo; per-sample allocation not given. Material that was analyzed had been drawn on day 63 after the first vaccine or placebo injection. Clones were sequenced by immunoSEQ multiplex PCR, and TCRdb holds only the in-frame ones, with some missing. The sample contains about 480,000 clones, roughly 87% of which appear only once. The source material was peripheral blood, sampled in a trial of Ad26.COV2.S vaccine versus placebo. The receptors come from a person aged 18-65 years who received the Ad26.COV2.S COVID-19 vaccine or a placebo.

This clone was found a few times. This rearrangement joins TRBV9 to TRBJ1-1; D gene ambiguous. The germline gives CDR1 SGDLS, CDR2 YYNGEE. This CDR3 region has 16 residues. The ends were cut back, 0 bases at V and 5 bases at J, with 17 bases in the middle. In nucleotides, the CDR3 is TGTGCCAGCAGCGTAGATGCGGTAACGAGTCTTACTGAAGCTTTCTTT. It translates to CASSVDAVTSLTEAFF.

The V gene is TRBV3-1 (or the pseudogene TRBV3-2), the J gene TRBJ2-3, with 7 bases matching TRBD2. Per germline, CDR1 LGHDT and CDR2 YNNKEL (reference sequence). The length of the CDR3 is 13 residues. V was pared by 4 bases and J by 9 bases, with 7 bases of the junction left unmatched. The DNA for the CDR3 is TGTGCCAGCAGCCTTTTCGCGGGAGAAACGCAGTATTTT. This encodes CASSLFAGETQYF.

This clone was seen only a few times. The gene calls are TRBV9 and TRBJ1-2; TRBD1 might be the D (5 bases). The CDR3 is 16 residues long. CDR1 is SGDLS, CDR2 YYNGEE, per germline. Trimming shortened V by 4 bases and J by 4 bases, and 20 bases separated the two germline ends. The CDR3 DNA sequence: TGTGCCAGCAGCATTGGGGCTGGGGAGGGAAGCTATGGCTACACCTTC. Its translation: CASSIGAGEGSYGYTF.

The chain's CDR3 is CASSFTSGSMNEQFF. CDR3 DNA: TGCGCCAGCAGCTTCACTAGCGGGAGTATGAATGAGCAGTTCTTC. The chain has TRBV5-1 and TRBJ2-1, with 11 bases that match TRBD2. V lost 2 bases, J lost 7 bases, and 5 bases stayed unmatched. Germline CDR1 reads SGHRS; CDR2 reads YFSETQ. The CDR3 covers 15 residues.

The chain combines TRBV7-2 with TRBJ2-7; 15 bases agree with TRBD2. Germline trimming cut 6 bases from V and 4 bases from J; bases unmatched to any gene: 7. Germline V CDR1 and CDR2: SGHTA, FQGNSA. The CDR3 is 16 amino acids. The DNA for the CDR3 is TGTGCCAGCAGGGAGGGACTAGCGGGAGGCAAGTACGAGCAGTACTTC. It encodes CASREGLAGGKYEQYF.

This clone came up once. The CDR3 region has the DNA TGTGCCAGCAGCCAACAGGGTGTTGCCCACTACGAGCAGTACTTC. It specifies CASSQQGVAHYEQYF. The chain joins TRBV4-2 to TRBJ2-7; tentatively, D is TRBD1 (5 bases). Germline V lookup: CDR1 LGHNA, CDR2 YNFKEQ. The V gene lost 2 bases and the J gene lost 3 bases, with 14 bases spanning the gap. The CDR3 loop spans 15 amino acids.

The CDR3 spells CSAQVGRKDTGELFF. The DNA of the CDR3 is TGCAGCGCCCAGGTGGGGCGAAAGGACACCGGGGAGCTGTTTTTT. The chain couples TRBV29-1 to TRBJ2-2; a possible D gene is TRBD1 (5 bases). The CDR3 covers 15 residues. Germline CDR1 SQVTM, CDR2 ANQGSEA. V lost 7 bases to trimming and J lost 3 bases, with 18 bases between them.

The V call is TRBV11-3, the J call TRBJ1-1; a possible D gene is TRBD1 (5 bases). The CDR3 sequence is 15 residues long. V lost 3 bases, J lost 2 bases, and 13 bases lay in between. The germline V gene has CDR1 SGHNT and CDR2 YENEEA. Here the CDR3 reads CASSLGGLSNTEAFF. In DNA form, the CDR3 reads TGTGCCAGCAGCTTGGGGGGACTGAGTAACACTGAAGCTTTCTTT.

This clone was detected a few times. The rearrangement uses TRBV4-2 and TRBJ2-3; D ambiguous. The germline V gene has CDR1 LGHNA and CDR2 YNFKEQ. This CDR3 is 15 amino acids long. V shed 0 bases and J shed 8 bases, with 15 bases lying between them. The CDR3 region is CASSQEGFVVSTQYF. CDR3 coding DNA: TGTGCCAGCAGCCAAGAGGGGTTTGTCGTCTCTACGCAGTATTTT.

V is TRBV7-2 and J is TRBJ1-5; possibly TRBD1 for D (5 bases). V lost 3 bases, J lost 7 bases, and 13 bases lay in between. The germline V gene has CDR1 SGHTA and CDR2 FQGNSA. This CDR3 is 14 amino acids long. CDR3 sequence (DNA): TGTGCCAGCAGCTTGGCAGGGTTAAGGCAGCCCCAGCATTTT. Its protein is CASSLAGLRQPQHF.

The CDR3 region has the DNA TGTGCCAGCAGTGAAATGCGACAAGATACGCAGTATTTT. It codes for CASSEMRQDTQYF. V usage is TRBV2 and J usage is TRBJ2-3; D gene uncertain. Trimming stripped 2 bases from V and 5 bases from J, with 8 bases between. This CDR3 has 13 residues. From germline, CDR1 is SNHLY and CDR2 FYNNEI.

The chain is built from TRBV29-1 and TRBJ1-1, with D perhaps matching TRBD1 (6 bases). The CDR3 is 11 residues long. V gave up 7 bases and J gave up 10 bases, with 16 bases separating them. CDR1 and CDR2 from the germline V gene are SQVTM and ANQGSEA. The CDR3 nucleotides read TGCAGCGCCCTGACAGGCAGGAGAGCTTTCTTT. Amino acid sequence: CSALTGRRAFF.

Notes on this clone: Other DNA sequences in the sample encode the same CDR3. The genes are TRBV5-1 and TRBJ2-1, with D perhaps assigned TRBD1 or TRBD2 (6 bases each). CDR1 and CDR2 (germline): SGHRS, YFSETQ. Trimming left V 4 bases short and J 9 bases short, with 11 bases between. The CDR3 is 12 residues long. The CDR3: CASSLGGGEQFF. The CDR3 bases are TGCGCCAGCAGCCTCGGGGGCGGTGAGCAGTTCTTC.

V is TRBV25-1 and J is TRBJ1-2; 10 bases are a match to TRBD1. Trimming at V came to 3 bases and at J to 4 bases, leaving 8 bases not matched to a gene. Germline CDR1 reads MGHDK; CDR2 reads SYGVNS. This CDR3 region has 16 residues. The CDR3 reads CASSERGTGVGYGYTF. The CDR3 coding sequence is TGTGCCAGCAGTGAGAGGGGGACAGGGGTGGGCTATGGCTACACCTTC.

The table lists this clone with a count of one. The V and J genes are TRBV10-3 and TRBJ2-7, with D perhaps matching TRBD1 or TRBD2 (6 bases each). Trimming pared 7 bases from V and 7 bases from J, leaving 23 bases between. CDR1 is ENHRY, CDR2 SYGVKD, per germline. The CDR3 sequence is 15 residues long. The DNA of the CDR3 is TGTGCCATCAAGGGGGTCGGGGGCTCCCTCGGGGAGCAGTACTTC. Protein: CAIKGVGGSLGEQYF.

The gene calls are TRBV7-3 and TRBJ2-1; D might be TRBD1 or TRBD2, each matching 5 bases. CDR1 is SGHTA, CDR2 FQGTGA, per germline. Trimming removed 5 bases from V and 0 bases from J, with 14 bases in between. This CDR3 comprises 16 residues. Here the CDR3 DNA reads TGTGCCAGCAGCACACGGGACGGAAGCTCCTACAATGAGCAGTTCTTC. This encodes CASSTRDGSSYNEQFF. Combining the CDR3 with reference TRBV7-3 and TRBJ2-1 gives the whole variable domain GAGVSQTPSNKVTEKGKYVELRCDPISGHTALYWYRQSLGQGPEFLIYFQGTGAADDSGLPNDRFFAVRPEGSVSTLKIQRTERGDSAVYLCASSTRDGSSYNEQFFGPGTRLTVL.

V gene TRBV7-8 combines with J gene TRBJ2-1, with TRBD2 matching over 11 bases. The CDR3 consists of 16 residues. Germline values: CDR1 SGHVS, CDR2 FQNEAQ. The junction had 8 bases not matched to a gene; V was cut back by 0 bases and J by 10 bases. The CDR3 region has the DNA TGTGCCAGCAGCTTAGCTAGCGGGAGGGCCAGGCTGGAGCAGTTCTTC. Translated, it gives CASSLASGRARLEQFF.

The V gene is TRBV5-1, the J gene TRBJ2-1, with 9 bases aligning to TRBD2. The junction had 11 bases not matched to a gene; V was cut back by 4 bases and J by 6 bases. This CDR3 is built from 16 residues. The germline gives CDR1 SGHRS, CDR2 YFSETQ. CDR3 residues: CASSPTASGTANEQFF. The CDR3 nucleotides are TGCGCCAGCAGCCCGACGGCTAGCGGGACCGCCAATGAGCAGTTCTTC.

This chain uses TRBV5-1 with TRBJ2-7, with D hard to call. The CDR3 extends over 14 amino acids. Per the germline V gene, CDR1 is SGHRS and CDR2 is YFSETQ. V was shortened by 1 base and J by 3 bases, with 11 bases between the two germline ends. CDR3 sequence reads: CASSLNALDYEQYF. CDR3 nucleotide sequence: TGCGCCAGCAGCTTGAACGCCTTAGACTACGAGCAGTACTTC.

This sequence joins TRBV7-6 and TRBJ2-1; D unresolved. The CDR3 runs to 15 residues. Trimming cost V 0 bases and J 8 bases, with 14 bases left between them. From germline, CDR1 is SGHVS and CDR2 FNYEAQ. CDR3 sequence (DNA): TGTGCCAGCAGCTTAGCGCCCTCCCTTGTATATGAGCAGTTCTTC. This gives the protein CASSLAPSLVYEQFF.

This clone is a singleton in its sample. The chain joins TRBV4-3 to TRBJ2-5; no definite D call. The germline CDR1 and CDR2 sequences are LGHNA and YSLEER. The CDR3 is 13 residues long. Trimming pared 2 bases from V and 4 bases from J, leaving 8 bases between. The DNA for the CDR3 is TGCGCCAGCAGCCAATTCGACGGAGAGACCCAGTACTTC. Translating it yields CASSQFDGETQYF.

CDR3 loop: CASSKGLLRVAFF. The CDR3 region has the DNA TGTGCCAGCAGCAAGGGACTCCTGAGGGTAGCTTTCTTT. This sequence joins TRBV7-2 and TRBJ1-1, with D possibly being TRBD1 (5 bases). The CDR3 runs to 13 residues. The V gene lost 5 bases and the J gene lost 10 bases, with 17 bases spanning the gap. The germline gives CDR1 SGHTA, CDR2 FQGNSA. Together with reference TRBV7-2 and TRBJ1-1, the CDR3 gives the full variable domain: GAGVSQSPSNKVTEKGKDVELRCDPISGHTALYWYRQSLGQGLEFLIYFQGNSAPDKSGLPSDRFSAERTGGSVSTLTIQRTQQEDSAVYLCASSKGLLRVAFFGQGTRLTVV.

The genes are TRBV20-1 and TRBJ2-7, with 7 bases identical to TRBD1. Germline CDR1 reads DFQATT; CDR2 reads SNEGSKA (reference sequence). V gave up 6 bases and J gave up 6 bases; unmatched junction bases: 5. The CDR3 runs 11 residues. Written as DNA, the CDR3 is TGCAGTGCCCTCGACAGGGCCGAGCAGTACTTC. This gives the protein CSALDRAEQYF.

The chain has TRBV27 and TRBJ2-3; possible D gene TRBD2, 6 bases. The CDR3 spans 14 residues. V was clipped by 3 bases and J by 5 bases, with 12 bases between them. The V gene's germline CDR1 is MNHEY and CDR2 SMNVEV (reference sequence). The CDR3 DNA is TGTGCCAGCAGTTTTTACGGGAGAGAAGATACGCAGTATTTT. Its translation is CASSFYGREDTQYF.

The chain links TRBV30 to TRBJ1-1, with D unresolved. The CDR3 has 11 amino acids. Per germline, CDR1 GTSNPN and CDR2 SVGIG (reference sequence). Trimming cost V 3 bases and J 6 bases, with 8 bases left between them. CDR3 sequence: CAWRMGSEAFF. The CDR3 bases are TGTGCCTGGAGGATGGGGTCTGAAGCTTTCTTT.

This clone showed up just a few times. CDR3: CASRDSGRIYNEQFF. The DNA for the CDR3 is TGTGCCAGCAGGGATAGCGGGAGAATCTACAATGAGCAGTTCTTC. This sequence joins TRBV6-5 and TRBJ2-1; 9 bases fit TRBD2. The CDR3 is 15 amino acids. The trim removed 6 bases at V and 3 bases at J, leaving 6 bases unmatched. Germline V gene lookup returns CDR1 MNHEY and CDR2 SVGAGI.

This chain links TRBV4-3 with TRBJ1-1, with TRBD1 matching over 7 bases. Germline V lookup: CDR1 LGHNA, CDR2 YSLEER. This CDR3 has 21 residues. V lost 2 bases, J lost 8 bases, and 29 bases stayed unmatched. The CDR3 spells CASSQRTPRDSLAASNLEAFF. CDR3 sequence (DNA): TGCGCCAGCAGCCAAAGGACCCCCAGGGACAGCCTGGCCGCTTCGAACCTAGAAGCTTTCTTT.

The V call is TRBV7-2, the J call TRBJ1-6; no firm D call. Germline loops: CDR1 SGHTA, CDR2 FQGNSA. The CDR3 spans 14 residues. Trimming took off 1 base at V and 4 bases at J, with 5 bases between the two ends. The CDR3 is CASSLVSYNSPLHF. In DNA form, the CDR3 reads TGTGCCAGCAGCTTAGTTTCGTATAATTCACCCCTCCACTTT.